The next 8 T cell receptor beta chains were all read from a single sample in a study of technical replicates of blood from a handful of donors listed by TCRdb under 2017. The library relied on the immunoSEQ multiplex PCR assay. TCRdb stores this immuneACCESS table with in-frame sequences only. Part of the clones is absent; in the studies checked, under half of the shortfall reflects unresolved V genes, and no reason is known for the rest. This sample lists about 75,000 clones; 95% to 97% were detected once. The top ten hold roughly 0.17% of the sample. The specimen sequenced was T cells isolated from PBMCs. Receptors were obtained from a human donor in good health.

This rearrangement joins TRBV30 to TRBJ2-2, with no clear D. The germline V and J ends were trimmed by 7 bases and 3 bases, with 15 bases remaining between them. The CDR3 spans 14 residues. Germline V gives CDR1 GTSNPN, CDR2 SVGIG (reference sequence). This chain's CDR3 is CASLRRSDTGELFF. Here the CDR3 DNA reads TGTGCCTCTTTGCGCAGGTCCGACACCGGGGAGCTGTTTTTT.

A single count supports this clone. The rearrangement links TRBV27 to TRBJ1-2, with 8 bases aligning to TRBD1. CDR1 is MNHEY, CDR2 SMNVEV, per germline (reference sequence). The ends lost 3 bases at V and 0 bases at J; junction bases unmatched: 6. CDR3 length: 16 residues. The CDR3 is CASSLSWDRTNYGYTF. DNA for the CDR3: TGTGCCAGCAGTTTGTCTTGGGACAGGACTAACTATGGCTACACCTTC.

The rearrangement links TRBV12-5 to TRBJ2-4, with D hard to call. Trimming removed 2 bases at V and 15 bases at J, with 20 bases between. The germline gives CDR1 LGHNT, CDR2 FRNRAP. CDR3 size: 14 residues. CDR3 DNA sequence: TGTGCTAGTGGTTTGTCCCCCCTAGAACGGGTTTCGTACTTC. Protein: CASGLSPLERVSYF.

Written as DNA, the CDR3 is TGCGCCAGCGGAATGAATACAGGGTTGGGCGGGGAGCTGTTTTTT. Translating it yields CASGMNTGLGGELFF. The gene calls are TRBV10-1 and TRBJ2-2; possible D gene TRBD1, 6 bases. The CDR3 runs 15 residues. Germline V gives CDR1 WNHNN, CDR2 SYGVQD (reference sequence). Trimming took off 8 bases at V and 7 bases at J, with 20 bases between the two ends.

A few counts support this clone. The rearrangement joins TRBV11-2 to TRBJ2-7; no clear D. V gave up 1 base and J gave up 4 bases, with 8 bases separating them. CDR3 length equals 13 residues. CDR1 is SGHAT and CDR2 is FQNNGV in the germline V gene. The CDR3 region is CASSLALEYEQYF. For the CDR3, the DNA is TGTGCCAGCAGCTTAGCGTTAGAATACGAGCAGTACTTC.

The chain recombines TRBV30 with TRBJ2-2, with D perhaps TRBD2 (7 bases). Looked up from germline, CDR1 is GTSNPN and CDR2 is SVGIG (reference sequence). The CDR3 spans 16 residues. V shed 5 bases and J shed 5 bases, with 21 bases lying between them. The CDR3 DNA reads as TGTGCCTGGGATCGGGGGGCAGGGGACCAAACCGGGGAGCTGTTTTTT. Translated: CAWDRGAGDQTGELFF.

This clone was picked up one time. The chain combines TRBV7-9 with TRBJ2-1, with 9 positions matching TRBD2. This CDR3 is built from 15 residues. In germline, CDR1 is SEHNR, CDR2 FQNEAQ (reference sequence). V dropped 3 bases and J dropped 8; count of bases not matched to a gene: 8. As DNA, the CDR3 is TGTGCCAGCAGCTTCCCTCTAGCGGGGTCGGATGAGCAGTTCTTC. This translates into CASSFPLAGSDEQFF.

V and J are TRBV4-1 and TRBJ2-7; 8 nucleotides line up with TRBD1. The V gene's germline CDR1 is MGHRA and CDR2 YSYEKL. The CDR3 sequence is 14 residues long. V was pared by 4 bases and J by 6 bases, with 8 bases of the junction left unmatched. CDR3 DNA: TGCGCCAGCAGCCCTGGGGACAGGCTGGCCGAGCAGTACTTC. It translates to CASSPGDRLAEQYF.